The source of this T cell receptor (beta chain) is a study of T cells in Graves' hyperthyroidism and ophthalmopathy (dated by TCRdb to the late 2010s). Study-wide context: Peripheral blood was sampled at the time of initial diagnosis, prior to any treatment. TCR V-J signatures able to tell the groups apart were searched for in a discovery cohort of 90 to 100 patients, of whom under 45 had Graves' ophthalmopathy and more than 55 had stable Graves' hyperthyroidism. Whether ophthalmopathy could be predicted prospectively was tested in an independent validation cohort made up of approximately 19 hyperthyroidism patients plus 17 patients who later progressed to ophthalmopathy. The 100 discovery patients were randomly split 7:3 into training and test sets. Thyroid tissue and blood T-cell repertoires from about 6 Graves' hyperthyroidism patients were also compared in the study. Once sampling was done, hyperthyroidism patients were given methimazole at a starting dose of 30 mg daily, whereas ophthalmopathy patients were given high-dose intravenous methylprednisolone. According to the paper, TCR Vbeta CDR3 sequencing was carried out on 135 peripheral blood samples, which came from over 40 ophthalmopathy, 75 or so hyperthyroidism and roughly 17 progressor patients. Study-wide conclusions, independent of this receptor: Most expanded thyroid clonotypes (frequency above 0.001) were also detected in blood, a finding suggesting that blood repertoires may reflect thyroid immune responses. No statistical method was used to fix the sample size in advance, and group allocation was not hidden from the investigators. In cross-validation, a model built on a 13 V-J signature told ophthalmopathy apart from stable hyperthyroidism with under 90% sensitivity and about 81% specificity, and in testing the same model reached 80%/75%. During validation, the model predicted progression to ophthalmopathy a median of approximately 7 months ahead of onset, with around 71% sensitivity and about 75% specificity.

From a lookup of the germline V gene (reference sequence), CDR1 and CDR2 are DFQATT and SNEGSKA. The CDR3 sequence holds 13 residues, the cysteine and phenylalanine included. CDR3 DNA is the only sequence kept; it has 39 bases, read in frame from the first base. The V end gives up 3 bases and the J end 0 bases, leaving 2 bases in the junction not matched to a gene. The TCR beta CDR3 regions were amplified from RNA transcripts. For the first round of RT-PCR on the TCR CDR3, the HTBI primer set was used together with the Qiagen OneStep RT-PCR kit. Libraries were constructed in a second round of multiplex PCR, after which size selection and purification were carried out. Paired-end sequencing of the libraries was performed with 100 bp reads on an Illumina HiSeq2000. Processing in the source paper ran as follows. Raw data were processed with SOAPnuke, discarding reads with adapters, uncalled bases, mean Phred below 15, or no exact constant-primer or identifier match. High-quality paired reads were merged using COPE v1.2.5, and each unique nucleotide sequence was defined as a clonotype. MiTCR v1.1 was used to align clonotypes to the IMGT TRBV, TRBD and TRBJ reference segments. Only V-J combinations with frequency above 0.0001, covering 99% to 99.2% of repertoires, were analysed. The TCS score was defined as the ratio of F50 (clonal expansion) to E x V (chaos), calculated using BLOSUM62-based TCRdist between CDR3 peptides within each V-J. Welch's t-statistics and random forest reduced roughly 540 V-J features to 10 to 15, which were used in a naive Bayes classifier (R e1071). The raw public reads went through TCRdb reprocessing: fastp at Q25, MiXCR clone calling, in-frame beta chains kept. Records with the same CDR3 protein are collapsed into one entry carrying the most frequent genes and DNA. For this entry, the V and J calls and clone size follow TCRdb and not the study's own pipeline. Here the sample has some 460,000 distinct CDR3 sequences; around 16% occur a single time. The ten largest clones capture 7.5% to 8% of the sample.

Stable Graves' hyperthyroidism was defined as no progression to ophthalmopathy during 18 months of follow-up. Hyperthyroidism patients were aged 18 to 65 years and newly diagnosed, with disease duration of less than 2 months. Exclusion was applied to patients with uncontrolled infections, other autoimmune diseases, pregnancy or lactation. Diagnoses were established on the basis of clinical symptoms, serum thyroxine and TRAb, thyroid ultrasound, and orbital computed tomography. PBMCs were isolated from 8 to 10 ml of fresh peripheral blood by Ficoll-Paque density gradient centrifugation. Total RNA was extracted using Trizol reagent, and RNA quality was assessed on an Agilent 2100 Bioanalyzer. This clonotype has a count of ten or more. The antigen it recognizes is unknown. Qualities for individual bases were not recorded, and no much larger clone is one base off.

The sequencing input was blood. The chain is encoded by TRBV20-1 joined to TRBJ2-7, with 7 bases matching TRBD1. The sequence was collected from a woman between 18 and 30 years old with Graves' hyperthyroidism. The CDR3: CSARRDSSYEQYF. The base sequence is TGCAGTGCTAGGAGGGACAGCTCCTACGAGCAGTACTTC.